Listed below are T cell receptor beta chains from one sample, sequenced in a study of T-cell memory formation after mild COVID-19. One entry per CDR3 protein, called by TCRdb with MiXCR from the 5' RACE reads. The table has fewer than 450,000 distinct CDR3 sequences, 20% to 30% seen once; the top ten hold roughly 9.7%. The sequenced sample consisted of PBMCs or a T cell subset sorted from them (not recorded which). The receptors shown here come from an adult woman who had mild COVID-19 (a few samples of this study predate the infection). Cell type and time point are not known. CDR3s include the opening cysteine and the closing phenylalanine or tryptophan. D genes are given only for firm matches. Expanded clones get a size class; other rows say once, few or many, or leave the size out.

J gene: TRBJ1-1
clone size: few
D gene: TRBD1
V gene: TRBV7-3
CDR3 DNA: TGTGCCAGCAGCGACGGGACAGGGGAGGGACCTGAAGCTTTCTTT
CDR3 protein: CASSDGTGEGPEAFF

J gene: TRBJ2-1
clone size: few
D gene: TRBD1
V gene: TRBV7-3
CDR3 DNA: TGTGCCAGCAGCGCAAGACAGGGACCCTACAATGAGCAGTTCTTC
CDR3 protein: CASSARQGPYNEQFF

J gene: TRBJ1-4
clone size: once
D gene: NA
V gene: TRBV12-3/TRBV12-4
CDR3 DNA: TGTGCCAGCCGCTTTGGGGCCAAGGAAAAACTGTTTTTT
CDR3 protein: CASRFGAKEKLFF

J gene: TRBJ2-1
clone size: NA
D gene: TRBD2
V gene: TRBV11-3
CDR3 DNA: TGTGCCAGCAGCCAAAGAGCGGGAGATCATGAGCAGTTCTTC
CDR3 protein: CASSQRAGDHEQFF

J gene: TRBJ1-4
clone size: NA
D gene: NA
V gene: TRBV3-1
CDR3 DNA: TGTGCCAGCAGTTGGGGGAATGAAAAACTGTTTTTT
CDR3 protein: CASSWGNEKLFF

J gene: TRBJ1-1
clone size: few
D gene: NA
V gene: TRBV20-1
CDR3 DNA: TGCAGTGCTAGAGTCGGGGTGAACACTGAAGCTTTCTTT
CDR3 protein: CSARVGVNTEAFF

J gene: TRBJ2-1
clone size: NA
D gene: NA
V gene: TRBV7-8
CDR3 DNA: TGTGCCAGCAGCTTAGACGGTGACTCGAGCTCCTACAATGAGCAGTTCTTC
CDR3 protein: CASSLDGDSSSYNEQFF

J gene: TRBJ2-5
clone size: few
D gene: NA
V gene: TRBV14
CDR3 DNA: TGTGCCAGCAGCCAAGAAATCACGACCCAGTACTTC
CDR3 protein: CASSQEITTQYF

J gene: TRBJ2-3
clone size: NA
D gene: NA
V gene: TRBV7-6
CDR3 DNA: TGTGCCAGCAGCTTAGCGATGGATACGCAGTATTTT
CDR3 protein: CASSLAMDTQYF

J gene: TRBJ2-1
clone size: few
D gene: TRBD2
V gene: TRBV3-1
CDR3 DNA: TGTGCCAGCAGCCTCCCGATCGAGCGGGGGGGACACAATGAGCAGTTCTTC
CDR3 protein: CASSLPIERGGHNEQFF

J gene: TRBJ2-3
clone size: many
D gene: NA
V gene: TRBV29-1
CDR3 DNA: TGCAGCGTTGAGGCCCTCACAGATACGCAGTATTTT
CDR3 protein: CSVEALTDTQYF

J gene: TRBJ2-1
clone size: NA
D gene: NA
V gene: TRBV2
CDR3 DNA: TGTGCCAGCAGTGCCCTTGGCGACAGGAGTGAGCAGTTCTTC
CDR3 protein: CASSALGDRSEQFF

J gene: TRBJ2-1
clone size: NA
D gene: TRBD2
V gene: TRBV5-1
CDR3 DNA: TGCGCCAGCAGCCCCACGGGGGGGCCGGAGCAGTTCTTC
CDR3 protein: CASSPTGGPEQFF

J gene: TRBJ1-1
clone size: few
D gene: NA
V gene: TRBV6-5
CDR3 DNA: TGTGCCAGCAGTTACGCTCAGTGGGACACTGAAGCTTTCTTT
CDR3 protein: CASSYAQWDTEAFF

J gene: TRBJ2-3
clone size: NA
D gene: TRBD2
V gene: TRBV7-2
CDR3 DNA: TGTGCCAGCAGGGGGGGGGCAGATACGCAGTATTTT
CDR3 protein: CASRGGADTQYF

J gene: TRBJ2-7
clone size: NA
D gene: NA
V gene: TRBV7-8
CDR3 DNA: TGTGCCAGCAGCTTAGTCGAGGGTAACGAGCAGTACTTC
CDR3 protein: CASSLVEGNEQYF

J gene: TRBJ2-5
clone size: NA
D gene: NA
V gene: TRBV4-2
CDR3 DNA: TGTGCCAGCAGCCAAGGCCACGGGAGTGGAGAGACCCAGTACTTC
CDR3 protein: CASSQGHGSGETQYF

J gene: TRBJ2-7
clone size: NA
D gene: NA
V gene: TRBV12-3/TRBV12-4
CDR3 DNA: TGTGCCAGCACCCAAGAAGTAGGGTACGAGCAGTACTTC
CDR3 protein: CASTQEVGYEQYF

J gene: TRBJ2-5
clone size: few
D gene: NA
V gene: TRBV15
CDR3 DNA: TGTGCCACCAGCAGAGACAGGGCCGGGGAGACCCAGTACTTC
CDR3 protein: CATSRDRAGETQYF

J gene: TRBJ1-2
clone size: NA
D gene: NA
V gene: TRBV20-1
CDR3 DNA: TGCAGTGCTAGTAGACGGGACCGTTCGGGGGCTCGCGGGAACTATGGCTACACCTTC
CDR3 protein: CSASRRDRSGARGNYGYTF

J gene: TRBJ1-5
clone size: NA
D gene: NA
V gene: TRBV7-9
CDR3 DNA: TGTGCCAGCAGCTGGGGAACTGGCCTCAATAATCAGCCCCAGCATTTT
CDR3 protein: CASSWGTGLNNQPQHF

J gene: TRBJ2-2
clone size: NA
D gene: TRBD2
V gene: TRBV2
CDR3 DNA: TGTGCCAGCAGTTGGCAGAGCGGGGGAGCGAACACCGGGGAGCTGTTTTTT
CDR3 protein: CASSWQSGGANTGELFF

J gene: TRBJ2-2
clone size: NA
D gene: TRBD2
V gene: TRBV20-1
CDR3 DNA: TGCAGTGCTAGAGCCCCTGGGAATAGCGGGGGGTGGGACACCGGGGAGCTGTTTTTT
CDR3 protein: CSARAPGNSGGWDTGELFF

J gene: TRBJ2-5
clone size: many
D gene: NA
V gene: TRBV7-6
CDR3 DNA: TGTGCCAGCAGCTTACCCCAAGAGACCCAGTACTTC
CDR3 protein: CASSLPQETQYF

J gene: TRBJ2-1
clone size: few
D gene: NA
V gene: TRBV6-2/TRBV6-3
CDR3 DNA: TGTGCCAGCAGGCCTGGAGGGGGGGACGAGCAGTTCTTC
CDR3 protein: CASRPGGGDEQFF

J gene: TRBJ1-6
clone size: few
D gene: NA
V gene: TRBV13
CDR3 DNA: TGTGCCAGCAGCTCCCGACCGGCCCTAAATTCACCCCTCCACTTT
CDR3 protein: CASSSRPALNSPLHF

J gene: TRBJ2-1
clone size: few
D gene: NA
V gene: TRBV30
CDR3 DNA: TGTGCCTGGAGTGTACGAGGCGGAATTTCTGAGCAGTTCTTC
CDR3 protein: CAWSVRGGISEQFF

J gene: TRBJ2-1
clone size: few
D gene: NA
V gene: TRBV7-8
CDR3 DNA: TGTGCCAGCAGCTTAGGGGTCTCCCTTAATGAGCAGTTCTTC
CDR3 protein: CASSLGVSLNEQFF

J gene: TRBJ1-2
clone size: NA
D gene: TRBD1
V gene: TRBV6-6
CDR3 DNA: TGTGCCAGCAGTCGGACAGGGGAAGACTATGGCTACACCTTC
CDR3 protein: CASSRTGEDYGYTF

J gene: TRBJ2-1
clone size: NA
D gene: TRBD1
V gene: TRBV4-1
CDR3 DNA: TGCGCCAGCAGCCTCGGACAGGGACCCACCTACAATGAGCAGTTCTTC
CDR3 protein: CASSLGQGPTYNEQFF

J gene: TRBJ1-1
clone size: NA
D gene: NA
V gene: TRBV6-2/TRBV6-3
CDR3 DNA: TGTGCCAGCAGAGAAGGGAGTGGGGAAGCTTTCTTT
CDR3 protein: CASREGSGEAFF

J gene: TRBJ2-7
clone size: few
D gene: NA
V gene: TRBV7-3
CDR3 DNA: TGTGCCAGCAGCTTAACGGGAGAGTACGAGCAGTACTTC
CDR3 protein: CASSLTGEYEQYF

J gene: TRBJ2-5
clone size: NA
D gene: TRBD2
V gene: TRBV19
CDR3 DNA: TGTGCCAGTAGTCCCCCTAGCGGGGGGGGCCCTACAGAGACCCAGTACTTC
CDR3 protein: CASSPPSGGGPTETQYF

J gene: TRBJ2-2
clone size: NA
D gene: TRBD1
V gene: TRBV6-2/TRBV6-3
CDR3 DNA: TGTGCCAGCTTGCCGGGACAGATAAACACCGGGGAGCTGTTTTTT
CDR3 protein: CASLPGQINTGELFF

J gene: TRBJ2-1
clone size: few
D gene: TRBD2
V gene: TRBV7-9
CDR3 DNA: TGTGCCAGCAGCCGCCTGCGGGGGAATGAGCAGTTCTTC
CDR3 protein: CASSRLRGNEQFF

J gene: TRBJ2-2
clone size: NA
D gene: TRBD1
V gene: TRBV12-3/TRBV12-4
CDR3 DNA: TGTGCCAGCAGACTAACAGGGGTCACCGGGGAGCTGTTTTTT
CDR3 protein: CASRLTGVTGELFF

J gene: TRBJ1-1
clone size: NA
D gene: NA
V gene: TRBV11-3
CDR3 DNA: TGTGCCAGCATTTCATGGGGTACCCCTGAAGCTTTCTTT
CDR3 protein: CASISWGTPEAFF

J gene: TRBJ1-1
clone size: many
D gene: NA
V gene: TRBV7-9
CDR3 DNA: TGTGCCAGCACTCAGACAGCTGAAGCTTTCTTT
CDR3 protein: CASTQTAEAFF

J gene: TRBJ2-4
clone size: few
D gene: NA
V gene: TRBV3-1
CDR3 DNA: TGTGCCAGCAGCCGTAGGTGGGACACCAAAAACATTCAGTACTTC
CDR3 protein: CASSRRWDTKNIQYF

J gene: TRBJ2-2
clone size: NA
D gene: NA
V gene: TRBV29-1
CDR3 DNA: TGCAGCGTTGAAGATCTTAGGGGGACGCCCGGGGAGCTGTTTTTT
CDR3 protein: CSVEDLRGTPGELFF

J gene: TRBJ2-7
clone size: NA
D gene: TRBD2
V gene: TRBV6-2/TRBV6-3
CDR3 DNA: TGTGCCAGCAGTTACCCCTCGGGGGGGCCCTTTGGGGACGAGCAGTACTTC
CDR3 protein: CASSYPSGGPFGDEQYF

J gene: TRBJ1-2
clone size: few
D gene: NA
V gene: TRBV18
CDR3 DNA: TGTGCCAGCTCACCTACCAGGGATTCCCTTTATGGCTACACCTTC
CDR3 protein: CASSPTRDSLYGYTF

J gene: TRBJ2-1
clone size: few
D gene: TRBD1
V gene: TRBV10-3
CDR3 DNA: TGTGCCATCAGCCCAGGGGGCCGGATGAATGAGCAGTTCTTC
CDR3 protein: CAISPGGRMNEQFF

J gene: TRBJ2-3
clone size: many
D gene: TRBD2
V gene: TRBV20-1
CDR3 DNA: TGCAGTACGACAAGCGGGACCACAGATACGCAGTATTTT
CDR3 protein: CSTTSGTTDTQYF